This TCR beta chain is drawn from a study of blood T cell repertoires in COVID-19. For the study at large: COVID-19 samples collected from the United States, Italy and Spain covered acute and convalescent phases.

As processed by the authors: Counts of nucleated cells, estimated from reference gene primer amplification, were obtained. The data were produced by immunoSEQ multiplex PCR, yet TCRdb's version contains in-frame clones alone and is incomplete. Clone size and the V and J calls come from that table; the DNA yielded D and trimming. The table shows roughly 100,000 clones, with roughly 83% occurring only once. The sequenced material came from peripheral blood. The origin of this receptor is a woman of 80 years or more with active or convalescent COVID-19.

This CDR3 reads CASRGTAGGSPLHF. CDR3 nucleotides: TGTGCCAGCAGGGGGACGGCCGGGGGTTCACCCCTCCACTTT. The chain recombines TRBV6-5 with TRBJ1-6, with D possibly TRBD1 on 5 matching bases. This CDR3 has 14 amino acids. The germline CDR1 and CDR2 sequences are MNHEY and SVGAGI. The V end was cut by 6 bases, the J end by 9 bases, with 15 bases between.